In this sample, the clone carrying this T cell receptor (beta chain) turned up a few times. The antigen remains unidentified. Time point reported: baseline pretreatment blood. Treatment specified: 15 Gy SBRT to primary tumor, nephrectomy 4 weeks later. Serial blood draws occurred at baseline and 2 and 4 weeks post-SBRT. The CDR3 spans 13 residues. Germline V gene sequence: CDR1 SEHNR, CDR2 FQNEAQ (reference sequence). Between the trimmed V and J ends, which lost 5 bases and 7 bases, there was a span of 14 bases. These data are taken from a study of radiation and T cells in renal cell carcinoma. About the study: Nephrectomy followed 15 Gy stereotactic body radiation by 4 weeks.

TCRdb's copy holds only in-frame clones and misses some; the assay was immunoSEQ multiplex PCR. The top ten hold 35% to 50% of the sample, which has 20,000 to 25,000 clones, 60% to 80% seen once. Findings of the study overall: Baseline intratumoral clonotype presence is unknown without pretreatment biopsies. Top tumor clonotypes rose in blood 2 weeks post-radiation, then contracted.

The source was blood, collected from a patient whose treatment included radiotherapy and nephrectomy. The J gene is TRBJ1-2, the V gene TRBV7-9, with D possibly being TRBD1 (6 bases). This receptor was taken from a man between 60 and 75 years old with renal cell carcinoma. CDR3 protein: CASSGPGHSGYTF. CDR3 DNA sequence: TGTGCCAGCAGCGGGCCGGGACACAGTGGCTACACCTTC.